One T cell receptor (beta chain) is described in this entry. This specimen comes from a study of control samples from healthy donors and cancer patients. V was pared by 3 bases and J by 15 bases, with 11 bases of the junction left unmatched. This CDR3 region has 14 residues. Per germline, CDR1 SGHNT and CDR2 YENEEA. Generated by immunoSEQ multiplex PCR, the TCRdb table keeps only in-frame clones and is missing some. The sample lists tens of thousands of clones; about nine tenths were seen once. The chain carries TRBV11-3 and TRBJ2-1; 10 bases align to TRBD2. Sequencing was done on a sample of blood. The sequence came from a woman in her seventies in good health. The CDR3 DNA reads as TGTGCCAGCAGCTTTGGGGCTAGCGGGGGACCCCTGTTCTTC. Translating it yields CASSFGASGGPLFF.